This TCR beta chain emerged from a study of cytomegalovirus exposure and HLA in healthy donors. Study-wide points: Per a later analysis, HLA-associated TCR beta chains showed more clonal expansion than other, equally common TCR beta chains.

The CDR3 is 17 residues long. V gave up 5 bases and J gave up 1 base; unmatched junction bases: 11. Germline lookup yields CDR1 SEHNR and CDR2 FQNEAQ (reference sequence). The sample holds a few counts of this clone. The antigen remains unidentified. PCR employed 60 Vbeta and 13 Jbeta primers. Measured with immunoSEQ multiplex PCR; TCRdb has only the in-frame clones, and not every one. The table shows 110,000 or so clones, with around four fifths occurring only once. The chain links TRBV7-9 to TRBJ2-7; 10 nucleotides agree with TRBD1. The receptor was derived from a woman in her thirties or forties in good health and CMV-seropositive. Sequenced material: PBMCs. The CDR3 DNA sequence: TGTGCCAGCAGCCCATACGTCCGGACAGGGGGGTCCTACGAGCAGTACTTC. This gives the protein CASSPYVRTGGSYEQYF.